The present TCR beta chain was sequenced within a study of CXCR3-negative and CXCR3-positive naive CD8 T cells. CDR3 size: 12 residues. Germline CDR1 reads SEHNR; CDR2 reads FQNEAQ (reference sequence). Study outcomes and limitations: Diversity was high in both naive subsets and much lower in memory cells.

The authors made the TRB cDNA libraries by 5' RACE using UMI labels. Each CDR3 protein gets one entry in TCRdb, which reprocessed the 5' RACE reads and gives no DNA. The sample totals under 75,000 distinct CDR3 sequences; its top ten clones hold more than 3.5%. Using triplicate sorts, some 300,000 cells were collected each time from every CD8+ T cell subset. Naive CD8+ T cells were CD45RO-CCR7+CD27+CD95-. A remark on this clonotype: No antigen is known for it.

This chain joins TRBV7-9 and TRBJ2-7. Sequencing used naive CXCR3- CD8+ T cells from blood. As to subset: CD45RO-CCR7+CD27+CD95- naive CD8+ T cells lacking CXCR3 (TNR3-). This TCR derives from a human donor in good health. Some clones in this sample may be carry-over from other donors' samples. Here the CDR3 reads CASSELLGEQYF.